The entry below describes one T cell receptor beta chain. This clone was observed a single time. No cognate antigen has been identified for it. The input lacks base qualities; no much larger clone sits a single base away. Each collaborating institution followed its own protocols to collect whole blood in K2EDTA tubes. For TCRbeta analysis, collaborators shipped samples in one of three forms: frozen whole blood, isolated PBMCs, or DNA extracted from either of those sample types. These data come from a study of blood T cell repertoires in COVID-19 (TCRdb year 2020). Regarding the research as a whole: Samples covering the acute and convalescent phases of COVID-19 were provided by collaborators in the United States, Italy and Spain. The material from the prospective study consisted of cDNA or gDNA derived from T cells, B-cell-depleted T cells, or PBMCs. Subjects who had been exposed to COVID-19, were actively infected with it, or had recovered from it provided the deeply sampled blood TCRbeta repertoires that made up the dataset. The repertoires were made available in a free public database intended to serve as a resource for research on the immune response to SARS-CoV-2. The samples were drawn from the first 160 participants of the ongoing ImmuneRACE study and from 950 to 1,500 subjects provided by 6 global collaborators. The sample metadata nearly always contained a de-identified subject ID, COVID-19 status, age in years and sex. Where available, HLA class I and class II types were obtained from metadata supplied by the sample provider rather than from assay-based typing. Results the study describes overall, beyond this receptor: The quantity of clinical and demographic metadata differed by source and by participant and was supplied without curation.

V is shortened by 0 bases, J by 6 bases, and the region joining them spans 15 bases. From its cysteine to its phenylalanine, the CDR3 spans 15 amino acids. The CDR3 DNA has 45 bases and is translated from base 1. CDR1 and CDR2, looked up from the germline V gene, are SGHRS and YFSETQ. TCRbeta CDR3 regions were amplified from genomic DNA using the immunoSEQ Assay, a bias-controlled multiplex PCR. The study's processing was this. Nucleated cell counts per sample were estimated from amplification of reference gene primers within the assay. To quantify the absolute abundance of each unique TCRbeta CDR3 rearrangement, sequence reads were collapsed and filtered. For each sample, productive Simpson clonality was calculated as the square root of Simpson's diversity index across productive rearrangements. The table was pulled from immuneACCESS by TCRdb, which kept in-frame rearrangements only. Such tables lose some clones; where checked, under half of the loss comes from unresolved V genes, and the rest has no known cause. That table furnishes V, J and clone size, whereas the DNA furnished D and trimming. The sample profile shows around 240,000 clones; 82% of them were found once. 1.9% of the sample is held by the ten biggest clonotypes.

The sequenced sample consisted of peripheral blood. The clonotype was recovered from an elderly woman with acute or convalescent COVID-19. The chain is encoded by TRBV5-1 joined to TRBJ1-1, with TRBD1 perhaps the D gene, on 5 matching bases. The CDR3: CASSLGGPIEAEAFF. The DNA sequence is as follows: TGCGCCAGCAGCTTGGGGGGCCCAATAGAGGCTGAAGCTTTCTTT.